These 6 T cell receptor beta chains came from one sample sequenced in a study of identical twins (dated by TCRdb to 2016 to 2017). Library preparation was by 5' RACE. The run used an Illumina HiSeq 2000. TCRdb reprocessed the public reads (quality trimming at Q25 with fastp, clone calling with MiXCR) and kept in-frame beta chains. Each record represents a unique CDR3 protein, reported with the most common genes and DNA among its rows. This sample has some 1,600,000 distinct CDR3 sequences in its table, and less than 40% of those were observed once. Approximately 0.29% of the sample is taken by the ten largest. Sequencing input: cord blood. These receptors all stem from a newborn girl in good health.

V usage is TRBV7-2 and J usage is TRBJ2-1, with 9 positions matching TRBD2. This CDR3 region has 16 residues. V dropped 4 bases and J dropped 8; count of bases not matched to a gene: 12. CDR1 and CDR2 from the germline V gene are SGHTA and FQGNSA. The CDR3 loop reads CASSSGPGLASDEQFF. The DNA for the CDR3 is TGTGCCAGCAGCTCCGGGCCGGGACTAGCCTCCGATGAGCAGTTCTTC.

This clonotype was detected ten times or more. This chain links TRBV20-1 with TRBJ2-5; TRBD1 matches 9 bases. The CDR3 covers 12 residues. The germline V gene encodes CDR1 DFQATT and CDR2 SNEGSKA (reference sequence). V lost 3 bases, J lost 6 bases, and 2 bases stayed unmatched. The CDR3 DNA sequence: TGCAGTGCTAGCCACAGGGGGCAGACCCAGTACTTC. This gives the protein CSASHRGQTQYF.

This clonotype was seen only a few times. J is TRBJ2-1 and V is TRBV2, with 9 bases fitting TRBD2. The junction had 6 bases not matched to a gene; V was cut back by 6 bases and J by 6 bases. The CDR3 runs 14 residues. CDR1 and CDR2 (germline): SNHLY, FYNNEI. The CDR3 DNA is TGTGCCAGCAGCGGCCGACTAGCGGCCAATGAGCAGTTCTTC. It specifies CASSGRLAANEQFF.

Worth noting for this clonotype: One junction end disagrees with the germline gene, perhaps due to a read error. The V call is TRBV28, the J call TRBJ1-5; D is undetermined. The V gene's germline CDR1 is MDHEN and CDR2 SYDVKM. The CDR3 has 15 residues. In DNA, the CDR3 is TGTGCCAGCAGTTTATCCGCGCTTAGCAATCAGCCCCAGCGTTTT. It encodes CASSLSALSNQPQRF.

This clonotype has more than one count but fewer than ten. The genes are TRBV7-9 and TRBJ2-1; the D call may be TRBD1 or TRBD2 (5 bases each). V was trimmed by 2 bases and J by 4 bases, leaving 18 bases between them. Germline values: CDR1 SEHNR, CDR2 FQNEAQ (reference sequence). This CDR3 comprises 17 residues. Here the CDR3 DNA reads TGTGCCAGCAGCTTACGTACCGGGACCTCAACATACAATGAGCAGTTCTTC. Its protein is CASSLRTGTSTYNEQFF.

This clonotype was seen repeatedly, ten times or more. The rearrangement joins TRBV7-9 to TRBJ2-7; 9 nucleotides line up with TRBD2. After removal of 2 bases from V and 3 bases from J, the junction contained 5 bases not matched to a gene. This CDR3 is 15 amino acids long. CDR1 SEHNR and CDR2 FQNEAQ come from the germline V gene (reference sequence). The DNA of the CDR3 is TGTGCCAGCAGCTTAACGCCTAGCGGGAACTACGAGCAGTACTTC. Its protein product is CASSLTPSGNYEQYF.